Listed here are 7 T cell receptor beta chains from one sample, sequenced in a study of cytomegalovirus exposure and HLA in healthy donors (dated by TCRdb to the late 2010s). The library was produced with the immunoSEQ multiplex PCR assay. For the multiplex PCR, a mixture combining 60 forward primers for TCR Vbeta segments and 13 reverse primers for TCR Jbeta segments was used. TCRdb stores this immuneACCESS table with in-frame sequences only. Part of the clones is absent; in the studies checked, under half of the shortfall reflects unresolved V genes, and no reason is known for the rest. Recorded for this sample are 150,000 to 200,000 clones; roughly 70% of them occurred a single time. 2.5% to 3% of the sample is in the top ten clones. The material sequenced was PBMCs. These receptor sequences come from a woman aged 40 to 55 in good health and CMV-seropositive.

The gene calls are TRBV4-3 and TRBJ2-3, with 10 bases matching TRBD2. V was pared by 4 bases and J by 6 bases, with 1 base of the junction left unmatched. Looked up from germline, CDR1 is LGHNA and CDR2 is YSLEER. CDR3 length equals 13 residues. The CDR3 protein is CASSLSGGDTQYF. For the CDR3, the DNA is TGCGCCAGCAGCCTTAGCGGGGGGGATACGCAGTATTTT.

J is TRBJ1-6 and V is TRBV4-3; D is perhaps TRBD1 (5 bases). The germline V gene encodes CDR1 LGHNA and CDR2 YSLEER. The CDR3 has 17 amino acids. The germline V and J ends were trimmed by 0 bases and 9 bases, with 18 bases remaining between them. The CDR3 is CASSQDSAGVLGSPLHF. The CDR3 DNA reads as TGCGCCAGCAGCCAAGATTCGGCGGGGGTTCTAGGTTCACCCCTCCACTTT.

This chain uses TRBV7-9 with TRBJ1-6; 7 positions match TRBD1. Germline CDR1 reads SEHNR; CDR2 reads FQNEAQ (reference sequence). Trimming took 4 bases from V and 8 from J; bases not matched to a gene: 2. The CDR3 has 13 amino acids. The CDR3 nucleotides read TGTGCCAGCAGCTCCAGGGGGGATTCACCCCTCCACTTT. Protein: CASSSRGDSPLHF.

The rearrangement links TRBV9 to TRBJ1-3; 8 bases align to TRBD1. The germline V gene has CDR1 SGDLS and CDR2 YYNGEE. V shed 7 bases, J shed 3 bases, and the junction held 9 bases outside the gene matches. This CDR3 spans 15 amino acids. The DNA of the CDR3 is TGTGCCAGCCGCGCCGGACAGGGAAGTGGAAACACCATATATTTT. This encodes CASRAGQGSGNTIYF. The entire variable domain, with the rest obtained from reference TRBV9 and TRBJ1-3, is as follows: DSGVTQTPKHLITATGQRVTLRCSPRSGDLSVYWYQQSLDQGLQFLIQYYNGEERAKGNILERFSAQQFPDLHSELNLSSLELGDSALYFCASRAGQGSGNTIYFGEGSWLTVV.

The rearrangement joins TRBV18 to TRBJ1-3, with D uncertain. The length of the CDR3 is 15 residues. Germline loops: CDR1 KGHSH, CDR2 LQKENI. Trimming cost V 5 bases and J 0 bases, with 11 bases left between them. This CDR3 reads CASSVDMSSGNTIYF. In nucleotides, the CDR3 is TGTGCCAGCTCAGTCGACATGAGCTCTGGAAACACCATATATTTT.

The chain links TRBV10-3 to TRBJ2-7; 10 bases agree with TRBD1. J gave up 6 bases and V 9 bases, and 8 bases lay outside the gene matches. The germline CDR1 and CDR2 sequences are ENHRY and SYGVKD. The CDR3 spans 13 residues. The CDR3 here is CAIHGTGVIEQYF. The CDR3 nucleotides are TGTGCCATACACGGGACAGGGGTCATCGAGCAGTACTTC.

The chain carries TRBV7-2 and TRBJ2-5; D might be TRBD1 (7 bases). From germline, CDR1 is SGHTA and CDR2 FQGNSA. The V and J ends lost 3 bases and 5 bases respectively, with 16 bases between them. The CDR3 has 15 residues. CDR3 DNA sequence: TGTGCCAGCAGCTTGTCGGAGGGGGCGCGTGAGACCCAGTACTTC. This sequence encodes CASSLSEGARETQYF.